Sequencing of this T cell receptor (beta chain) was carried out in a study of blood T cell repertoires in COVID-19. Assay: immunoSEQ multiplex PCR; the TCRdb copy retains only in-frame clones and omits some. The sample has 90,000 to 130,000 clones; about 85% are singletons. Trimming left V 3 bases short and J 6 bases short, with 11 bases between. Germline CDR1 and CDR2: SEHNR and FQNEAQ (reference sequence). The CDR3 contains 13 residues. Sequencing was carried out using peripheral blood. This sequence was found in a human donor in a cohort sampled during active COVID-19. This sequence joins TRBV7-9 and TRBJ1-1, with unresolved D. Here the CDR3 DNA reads TGTGCCAGCAGCTTCATGATGGCCGCTGAAGCTTTCTTT. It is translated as CASSFMMAAEAFF.